A single count supports the clone carrying this T cell receptor beta chain. This CDR3 is 16 amino acids long. The germline V gene encodes CDR1 MNHEY and CDR2 SMNVEV (reference sequence). V was shortened by 6 bases and J by 2 bases, with 20 bases between the two germline ends. TCRdb keeps only in-frame clones here, not all; method: immunoSEQ multiplex PCR. Of around 100,000 clones in the sample, roughly four fifths were seen once. This sample is part of a study of T cell responses to AZD1222 COVID-19 vaccine. The V gene is TRBV27, the J gene TRBJ2-7; D is possibly TRBD1 or TRBD2 (5 bases each). This sequence was found in an adult in good health. The input for sequencing was peripheral blood, taken on day 0 of AZD1222 vaccination. CDR3 sequence reads: CASSKGTFTHPYEQYF. DNA for the CDR3: TGTGCCAGCAGCAAAGGGACGTTCACCCATCCCTACGAGCAGTACTTC.